This TCR beta chain was obtained from a study of immune characterization of retroperitoneal liposarcoma. This clonotype has more than one count but fewer than ten. Germline values: CDR1 MNHEY, CDR2 SMNVEV (reference sequence). Trimming stripped 6 bases from V and 4 bases from J, with 18 bases between. The CDR3 spans 15 residues. TCRdb reprocessed the PCR reads via MiXCR and lists one record per CDR3 protein. The table has some 11,000 distinct CDR3 sequences, roughly half seen once. Sequenced: tumor tissue. The clonotype was recovered from a female donor with retroperitoneal liposarcoma. This sequence joins TRBV27 and TRBJ2-5, with a possible D match to TRBD2 (5 bases). DNA for the CDR3: TGTGCCAGCAGGCCAACTAGGGCAACCGGAGAGACCCAGTACTTC. It specifies CASRPTRATGETQYF.